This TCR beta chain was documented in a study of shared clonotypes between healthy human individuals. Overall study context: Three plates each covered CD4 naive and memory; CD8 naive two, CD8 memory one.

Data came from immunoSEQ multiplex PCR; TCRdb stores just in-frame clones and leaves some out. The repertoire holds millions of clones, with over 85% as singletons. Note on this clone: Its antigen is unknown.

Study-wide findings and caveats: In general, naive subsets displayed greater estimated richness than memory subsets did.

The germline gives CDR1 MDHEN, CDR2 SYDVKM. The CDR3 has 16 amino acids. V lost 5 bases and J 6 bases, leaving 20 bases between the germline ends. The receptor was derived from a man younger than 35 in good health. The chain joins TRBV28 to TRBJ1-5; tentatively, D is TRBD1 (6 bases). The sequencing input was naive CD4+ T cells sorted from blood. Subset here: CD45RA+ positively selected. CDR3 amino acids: CASSPSPGAWGQPQHF. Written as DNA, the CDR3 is TGTGCCAGCAGTCCTTCACCGGGGGCTTGGGGTCAGCCCCAGCATTTT.